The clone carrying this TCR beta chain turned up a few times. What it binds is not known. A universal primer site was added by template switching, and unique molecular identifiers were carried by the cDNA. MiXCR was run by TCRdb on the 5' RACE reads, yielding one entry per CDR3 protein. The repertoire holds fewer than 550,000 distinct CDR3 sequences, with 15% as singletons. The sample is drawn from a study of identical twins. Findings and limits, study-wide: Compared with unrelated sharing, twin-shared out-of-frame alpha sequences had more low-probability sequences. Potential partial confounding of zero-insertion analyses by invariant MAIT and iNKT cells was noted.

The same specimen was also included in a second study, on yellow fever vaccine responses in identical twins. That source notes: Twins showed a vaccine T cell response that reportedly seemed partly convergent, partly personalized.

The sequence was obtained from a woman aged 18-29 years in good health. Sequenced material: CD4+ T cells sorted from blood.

CDR3 region: CSASAGGPVYEQFF. CDR3 bases: TGCAGTGCCTCGGCGGGAGGGCCAGTCTATGAGCAGTTCTTC. V and J are TRBV20-1 and TRBJ2-1, with 9 bases lining up with TRBD2. The CDR3 loop spans 14 amino acids. Germline V gene lookup returns CDR1 DFQATT and CDR2 SNEGSKA (reference sequence). J lost 8 bases, V lost 6 bases, and 11 bases had no gene match.